This T cell receptor beta chain derives from a study of CD8 T cells in Susac syndrome. The authors reverse transcribed roughly 0.5 to 1 ug RNA with random hexamers. A multiplex approach, immunoSEQ multiplex PCR, amplified TCR beta CDR3 across 54 Vbeta and 13 Jbeta. MiXCR, run by TCRdb on the immunoSEQ multiplex PCR reads, gives a single entry per CDR3 protein. The data hold about 160,000 distinct CDR3 sequences, with just under 95% observed a single time. The source is a human donor in good health. Sequencing was carried out using CD4+ T cells from PBMCs.

CDR3 loop: CASSLIGSYGYTF. The CDR3, as DNA: TGTGCCAGCAGCTTAATAGGCAGCTATGGCTACACCTTC. The chain combines TRBV7-9 with TRBJ1-2, with unresolved D. Germline V CDR1 and CDR2: SEHNR, FQNEAQ (reference sequence). V was shortened by 2 bases and J by 4 bases, with 8 bases between the two germline ends. The CDR3 consists of 13 residues.